These 30 T cell receptor beta chains came from one sample sequenced in a study of cytomegalovirus exposure and HLA in healthy donors. The method was immunoSEQ multiplex PCR; TCRdb's version includes in-frame clones alone and lacks a portion of them. Of 70,000 or so clones listed, 94% are singletons. The sequencing sample was made of PBMCs. The receptors were gathered from a man between 18 and 29 years old in good health and CMV-seropositive.

The chain joins TRBV7-6 to TRBJ1-1, with 9 bases lining up with TRBD1. Trimming removed 6 bases from V and 7 bases from J; junction bases left unmatched: 9. This CDR3 has 14 residues. CDR1 and CDR2 (germline): SGHVS, FNYEAQ. CDR3 loop: CASRQQGAGSEAFF. CDR3 in DNA: TGTGCCAGCAGACAACAGGGGGCGGGTAGTGAAGCTTTCTTT.

The CDR3 region is CASSQLAGGGDEQFF. CDR3 sequence (DNA): TGCGCCAGCAGTCAACTAGCGGGAGGGGGAGATGAGCAGTTCTTC. The J gene is TRBJ2-1, the V gene TRBV10-1; TRBD2 matches at 13 bases. The J segment lost 8 bases and the V segment lost 5 bases, leaving 6 bases of the junction unmatched. The CDR3 covers 15 residues. Looked up from germline, CDR1 is WNHNN and CDR2 is SYGVQD (reference sequence).

V is TRBV5-1 and J is TRBJ2-2; maybe TRBD1 (6 bases). The germline gives CDR1 SGHRS, CDR2 YFSETQ. The V end was cut by 6 bases, the J end by 0 bases, with 6 bases between. The CDR3 runs 13 residues. The CDR3 region has the DNA TGCGCCAGCACAGGGGCGAACACCGGGGAGCTGTTTTTT. It translates to CASTGANTGELFF.

The chain recombines TRBV5-4 with TRBJ2-5; D is uncertain. V was clipped by 4 bases and J by 2 bases, with 15 bases between them. This CDR3 spans 15 amino acids. Germline lookup yields CDR1 SGHNT and CDR2 YYREEE (reference sequence). The CDR3: CASSPTVGRQETQYF. For the CDR3, the DNA is TGTGCCAGCAGCCCTACGGTTGGCAGGCAAGAGACCCAGTACTTC.

This sequence joins TRBV7-2 and TRBJ1-2; D unresolved. The CDR3 has 12 amino acids. V was pared by 1 base and J by 8 bases, with 8 bases between. Germline CDR1 SGHTA, CDR2 FQGNSA. The CDR3 reads CASSLEAEGYTF. CDR3 coding DNA: TGTGCCAGCAGCTTAGAGGCGGAGGGCTACACCTTC. The full variable domain, in which reference TRBV7-2 and TRBJ1-2 provide the parts outside the CDR3, is GAGVSQSPSNKVTEKGKDVELRCDPISGHTALYWYRQSLGQGLEFLIYFQGNSAPDKSGLPSDRFSAERTGGSVSTLTIQRTQQEDSAVYLCASSLEAEGYTFGSGTRLTVV.

V gene TRBV28 combines with J gene TRBJ2-7, with 10 bases fitting TRBD1. Unmatched junction bases numbered 13, after V lost 4 bases and J lost 7 bases. The germline CDR1 and CDR2 sequences are MDHEN and SYDVKM. This CDR3 spans 16 amino acids. In nucleotides, the CDR3 is TGTGCCAGCAGTTCACCGCCGACAGGGGGCGGCTTGGAGCAGTACTTC. It specifies CASSSPPTGGGLEQYF.

The V and J genes are TRBV5-5 and TRBJ2-2; 8 positions match TRBD1. The CDR3 sequence is 16 residues long. The trim removed 4 bases at V and 2 bases at J, leaving 7 bases unmatched. Germline values: CDR1 SGHKS, CDR2 YYEKEE (reference sequence). CDR3 DNA: TGTGCCAGCAGCGGCTCGGGACAGGACAACACCGGGGAGCTGTTTTTT. Encoded protein: CASSGSGQDNTGELFF.

The genes are TRBV10-3 and TRBJ1-2, with 7 nucleotides matching TRBD1. There are 15 residues in the CDR3. CDR1 is ENHRY, CDR2 SYGVKD, per germline. V trimming: 4 bases; J trimming: 4 bases; junction bases outside the gene matches: 9. The CDR3 DNA follows: TGTGCCATCAGTGGAGGGACAGCCGAGCTCTATGGCTACACCTTC. It codes for CAISGGTAELYGYTF.

V gene TRBV27 combines with J gene TRBJ2-1; D may be TRBD2 (6 bases). Germline loops: CDR1 MNHEY, CDR2 SMNVEV (reference sequence). Trimming removed 7 bases from V and 7 bases from J, with 14 bases in between. The CDR3 totals 13 residues. As DNA, the CDR3 is TGTGCCAGCATAAAGACGGGAGAAAATGAGCAGTTCTTC. This codes for CASIKTGENEQFF.

This chain links TRBV27 with TRBJ2-7, with D perhaps TRBD2 (6 bases). Germline CDR1 is MNHEY and CDR2 is SMNVEV (reference sequence). The CDR3 is made up of 17 amino acids. The V end was cut by 3 bases, the J end by 6 bases, with 24 bases between. CDR3 sequence reads: CASSFGGLGGYRGEQYF. The CDR3 region has the DNA TGTGCCAGCAGTTTCGGTGGGCTTGGGGGGTATAGGGGCGAGCAGTACTTC.

A word on this clone: One end of the junction does not line up with germline, which may come from a read error. The CDR3 DNA follows: TGCGCCGGCAGCCCAGGGACAGGACAAATGTGGGAGACCCAGTACTTC. It translates to CAGSPGTGQMWETQYF. The rearrangement uses TRBV4-1 and TRBJ2-5, with 8 bases fitting TRBD1. CDR1 MGHRA and CDR2 YSYEKL come from the germline V gene. CDR3 length equals 16 residues.

This clone was found a few times. The chain joins TRBV2 to TRBJ1-2; D is possibly TRBD1 (5 bases). Trimming pared 7 bases from V and 4 bases from J, leaving 7 bases between. Germline CDR1 is SNHLY and CDR2 is FYNNEI. This CDR3 contains 11 residues. The DNA of the CDR3 is TGTGCCAGCAACGGGGGCTATGGCTACACCTTC. This gives the protein CASNGGYGYTF.

This clone showed up just a few times. The rearrangement uses TRBV13 and TRBJ2-2; a weak D match, TRBD2 (6 bases). The V and J ends lost 6 bases and 7 bases respectively, with 27 bases between them. The CDR3 is 18 amino acids. From germline, CDR1 is PRHDT and CDR2 FYEKMQ (reference sequence). CDR3 nucleotide sequence: TGTGCCAGCAGTTTATCCGGGACTCAGGTAGAACGTGGCGGGGAGCTGTTTTTT. As protein: CASSLSGTQVERGGELFF.

This clone appeared a single time. The V gene is TRBV5-5, the J gene TRBJ2-5; 9 bases match TRBD2. The CDR3 is made up of 16 amino acids. V gave up 2 bases and J gave up 4 bases; unmatched junction bases: 9. CDR1 is SGHKS and CDR2 is YYEKEE in the germline V gene (reference sequence). The CDR3, as DNA: TGTGCCAGCAGCTTTATCGTCTGGCGGGGGGGAGAGACCCAGTACTTC. The encoded protein is CASSFIVWRGGETQYF.

This chain uses TRBV11-2 with TRBJ2-7; D is perhaps TRBD1 (6 bases). Looked up from germline, CDR1 is SGHAT and CDR2 is FQNNGV. The CDR3 spans 16 residues. Trimming removed 3 bases from V and 5 bases from J, with 20 bases in between. The DNA for the CDR3 is TGTGCCAGCAGCTTTGGACAGTCCCTTCACATAAACGAGCAGTACTTC. The encoded protein is CASSFGQSLHINEQYF. The full variable domain, its missing parts supplied by reference TRBV11-2 and TRBJ2-7, is EAGVAQSPRYKIIEKRQSVAFWCNPISGHATLYWYQQILGQGPKLLIQFQNNGVVDDSQLPKDRFSAERLKGVDSTLKIQPAKLEDSAVYLCASSFGQSLHINEQYFGPGTRLTVT.

The chain joins TRBV28 to TRBJ2-3; 8 positions agree with TRBD1. This CDR3 region has 14 residues. CDR1 and CDR2 from the germline V gene are MDHEN and SYDVKM. Unmatched junction bases numbered 2, after V lost 6 bases and J lost 0 bases. The CDR3 DNA is TGTGCCAGCAGCACAGGGGGTAGCACAGATACGCAGTATTTT. Its translation: CASSTGGSTDTQYF.

This clone was detected once. The chain employs TRBV6-5 and TRBJ2-2; 7 bases match TRBD1. V lost 9 bases to trimming and J lost 5 bases; unmatched junction nucleotides: 12. The CDR3 has 15 amino acids. Germline values: CDR1 MNHEY, CDR2 SVGAGI. The CDR3 is CASRLAPRGTGELFF. For the CDR3, the DNA is TGTGCCAGTCGGCTAGCACCCAGGGGGACCGGGGAGCTGTTTTTT.

The chain combines TRBV10-3 with TRBJ2-7; TRBD2 aligns across 8 bases. Germline V CDR1 and CDR2: ENHRY, SYGVKD. The CDR3 length is 15 residues. V dropped 4 bases and J dropped 1; count of bases not matched to a gene: 6. CDR3 in DNA: TGTGCCATCAGTGGTAAGCGGGAGTTTTCCTACGAGCAGTACTTC. As protein: CAISGKREFSYEQYF.

Written as DNA, the CDR3 is TGTGCCAGCAGCCACGGCGAACAGGGGGCATCAGATACGCAGTATTTT. It encodes CASSHGEQGASDTQYF. The rearrangement uses TRBV7-9 and TRBJ2-3; 9 nucleotides align to TRBD1. CDR3 size: 16 residues. CDR1 is SEHNR and CDR2 is FQNEAQ in the germline V gene (reference sequence). V lost 5 bases, J lost 4 bases, and 10 bases stayed unmatched.

The chain carries TRBV6-4 and TRBJ2-7; 9 bases are a match to TRBD2. Germline CDR1 MRHNA, CDR2 SNTAGT. The CDR3 covers 14 residues. V shed 3 bases and J 0 bases; nucleotides not matched to a gene: 0. In DNA form, the CDR3 reads TGTGCCAGCAGTGAGCGGGAGGGCTCCTACGAGCAGTACTTC. Residues: CASSEREGSYEQYF.

This rearrangement joins TRBV28 to TRBJ1-1, with D perhaps matching TRBD1 (5 bases). The V gene's germline CDR1 is MDHEN and CDR2 SYDVKM. The CDR3 totals 12 residues. Trimming removed 3 bases from V and 10 bases from J, with 12 bases in between. Here the CDR3 DNA reads TGTGCCAGCAGTTTCGGGGGGGATGGAGCTTTCTTT. Translating it yields CASSFGGDGAFF. The complete variable domain, with remaining parts taken from reference TRBV28 and TRBJ1-1, reads DVKVTQSSRYLVKRTGEKVFLECVQDMDHENMFWYRQDPGLGLRLIYFSYDVKMKEKGDIPEGYSVSREKKERFSLILESASTNQTSMYLCASSFGGDGAFFGQGTRLTVV.

J is TRBJ2-7 and V is TRBV28; D may be TRBD1 (5 bases). The CDR3 loop spans 13 amino acids. Trimming took 7 bases from V and 5 from J, leaving 15 bases between them. Per the germline V gene, CDR1 is MDHEN and CDR2 is SYDVKM. The CDR3 DNA reads as TGTGCCAGCAAGTTCAGGGTGGTGGACGAGCAGTACTTC. Protein sequence: CASKFRVVDEQYF. Based on the CDR3 plus reference TRBV28 and TRBJ2-7, the full variable domain is DVKVTQSSRYLVKRTGEKVFLECVQDMDHENMFWYRQDPGLGLRLIYFSYDVKMKEKGDIPEGYSVSREKKERFSLILESASTNQTSMYLCASKFRVVDEQYFGPGTRLTVT.

The rearrangement joins TRBV6-5 to TRBJ1-2; weak D call: TRBD1 (5 bases). V lost 5 bases to trimming and J lost 7 bases, with 17 bases between them. The germline V gene has CDR1 MNHEY and CDR2 SVGAGI. The CDR3 spans 14 residues. CDR3: CASSRSEGSPGYTF. The CDR3 nucleotides read TGTGCCAGCAGTCGCTCGGAGGGGTCGCCTGGCTACACCTTC.

The V and J genes are TRBV6-5 and TRBJ1-2, with D perhaps matching TRBD1 (5 bases). CDR1 and CDR2 (germline): MNHEY, SVGAGI. Trimming took 7 bases from V and 6 from J, leaving 15 bases between them. This CDR3 has 13 residues. The CDR3 here is CASTTGGWDGYTF. CDR3 nucleotides: TGTGCCAGCACCACCGGGGGGTGGGATGGCTACACCTTC.

J is TRBJ2-1 and V is TRBV27; maybe TRBD1 (5 bases). Germline V gives CDR1 MNHEY, CDR2 SMNVEV (reference sequence). Trimming took off 10 bases at V and 7 bases at J, with 20 bases between the two ends. CDR3 length: 14 residues. The chain's CDR3 is CATRTRVAGNEQFF. The DNA for the CDR3 is TGTGCCACCAGAACTCGGGTGGCAGGGAATGAGCAGTTCTTC.

The chain is built from TRBV5-4 and TRBJ2-1; 8 bases match TRBD2. Germline-derived CDR1 and CDR2 are SGHNT and YYREEE (reference sequence). Trimming removed 0 bases from V and 8 bases from J; junction bases left unmatched: 10. This CDR3 has 16 residues. CDR3 in amino acids: CASSLGKREYIDEQFF. In nucleotides, the CDR3 is TGTGCCAGCAGCTTGGGCAAGCGGGAGTATATCGATGAGCAGTTCTTC.

V gene TRBV10-2 combines with J gene TRBJ2-7, with D possibly matching TRBD2 (5 bases). From germline, CDR1 is WSHSY and CDR2 SAAADI. Deletions cut 8 bases from V and 4 bases from J, with 15 bases between. This CDR3 is built from 13 residues. Here the CDR3 DNA reads TGCGCCAGCCGTCCCCCGGGGTGGTACGAGCAGTACTTC. Its translation is CASRPPGWYEQYF.

The chain couples TRBV28 to TRBJ2-1, with TRBD1 matching 9 bases. The CDR3 is 14 residues long. Germline V gives CDR1 MDHEN, CDR2 SYDVKM. V gave up 8 bases and J gave up 15 bases; unmatched junction bases: 17. The chain's CDR3 is CASSPGTGGQKGFF. The DNA for the CDR3 is TGTGCCAGCTCTCCTGGTACAGGGGGCCAGAAAGGGTTCTTC.

The chain carries TRBV6-6 and TRBJ1-2; TRBD1 might be the D (5 bases). From germline, CDR1 is MNHNY and CDR2 SVGAGI (reference sequence). The CDR3 runs 15 residues. With 6 bases removed from V and 4 bases from J, the gap between germline ends came to 18 bases. The CDR3 protein is CASSQGLGGSYGYTF. In DNA, the CDR3 is TGTGCCAGCAGCCAGGGACTTGGCGGGAGCTATGGCTACACCTTC.

This chain uses TRBV18 with TRBJ2-7; 9 bases map to TRBD2. CDR1 KGHSH and CDR2 LQKENI come from the germline V gene. This CDR3 contains 14 residues. V dropped 4 bases and J dropped 7; count of bases not matched to a gene: 8. The CDR3 region is CASSLTSGGGEQYF. Written as DNA, the CDR3 is TGTGCCAGCTCACTGACTAGCGGAGGGGGGGAGCAGTACTTC.